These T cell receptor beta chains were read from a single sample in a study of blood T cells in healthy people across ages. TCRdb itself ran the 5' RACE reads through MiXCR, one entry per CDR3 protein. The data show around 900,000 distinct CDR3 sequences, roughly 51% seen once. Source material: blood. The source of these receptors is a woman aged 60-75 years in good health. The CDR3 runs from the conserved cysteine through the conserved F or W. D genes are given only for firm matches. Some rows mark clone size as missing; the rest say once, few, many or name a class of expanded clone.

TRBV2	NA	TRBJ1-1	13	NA	TGTGCCAGCAGTCGCCAGGGTGACACTGAAGCTTTCTTT	CASSRQGDTEAFF
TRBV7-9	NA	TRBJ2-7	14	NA	TGTGCCGGCAGCTTCAGGGTGGAGACGGGAGAGCAGTACTTC	CAGSFRVETGEQYF
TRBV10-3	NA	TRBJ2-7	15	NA	TGTGCCATCAGTGAGTTAAGTCAGGGAGCCTACGAGCAGTACTTC	CAISELSQGAYEQYF
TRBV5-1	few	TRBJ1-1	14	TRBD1	TGCGCCAGCAGCCCACAGGGGGGGAGGACTGAAGCTTTCTTT	CASSPQGGRTEAFF
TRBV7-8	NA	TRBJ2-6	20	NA	TGTGCCAGCAGCCCCCGGGACCCACAGCGCGAGTCCTCTGGGGCCAACGTCCTGACTTTC	CASSPRDPQRESSGANVLTF
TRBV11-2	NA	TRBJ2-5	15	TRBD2	TGTGCCAGCAGCTCTGATGGACTAGGGGAGGAGACCCAGTACTTC	CASSSDGLGEETQYF
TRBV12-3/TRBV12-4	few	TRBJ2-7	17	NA	TGTGCCAGCAGCCGAACGGCCGGGGCCAGCTCCTACAATGAGCAGTACTTC	CASSRTAGASSYNEQYF
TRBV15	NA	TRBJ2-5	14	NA	TGTGCCACCAGCAGGGACGGGGGCGCCAAGACCCAGTACTTC	CATSRDGGAKTQYF
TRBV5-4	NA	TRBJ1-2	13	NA	TGTGCCAGCAGCCGGGTGGGAGACTATGGCTACACCTTC	CASSRVGDYGYTF
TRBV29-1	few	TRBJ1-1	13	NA	TGCAGCGTTCTCACCACGGGGCAGGCTGAAGCTTTCTTT	CSVLTTGQAEAFF
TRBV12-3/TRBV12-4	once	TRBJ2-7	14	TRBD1	TGTGCCAGCAGTCCCACGGGACAGGACTACGAGCAGTACTTC	CASSPTGQDYEQYF
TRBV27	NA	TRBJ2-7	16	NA	TGTGCCAGCAGTTTCAATCCCCTTTGGGGCGTCTACGAGCAGTACTTC	CASSFNPLWGVYEQYF